This TCR beta chain derives from a study of blood T cell repertoires in COVID-19. Study at large: COVID-19 samples from acute and convalescent phases originated in the United States, Italy and Spain. PBMCs, B-cell-depleted T cells, or T cells were the source of the cDNA or gDNA that made up the material.

In the original analysis: Estimation of nucleated cell counts was performed using reference gene primer amplification. Using immunoSEQ multiplex PCR, the repertoire was profiled, and TCRdb retains in-frame clones only, with some absent. D and trimming come from the DNA, and the V and J calls and clone size come from that table. This sample carries a few hundred thousand clones, roughly 86% of them seen once, and the ten largest clones take 3%. Germline assignment: CDR1 SGHTA and CDR2 FQGNSA. V lost 1 base and J 2 bases, leaving 8 bases between the germline ends. The length of the CDR3 is 14 residues.

Material: peripheral blood. The clonotype originates from a human donor in a cohort sampled during active COVID-19. The chain recombines TRBV7-2 with TRBJ1-1; D might be TRBD1 (5 bases). The CDR3: CASSLEGLNTEAFF. DNA for the CDR3: TGTGCCAGCAGCTTAGAGGGACTCAACACTGAAGCTTTCTTT.